This is a list of T cell receptor beta chains from one sample in a study of blood T cell repertoires in COVID-19. Only in-frame clones appear in the TCRdb table, and some are missing; sequencing was by immunoSEQ multiplex PCR. The repertoire holds around 72,000 clones, with less than 90% as singletons. Sequenced material: peripheral blood. Receptor source: a woman older than 75 with acute or convalescent COVID-19. Both conserved end residues are part of each CDR3. The D gene is left open where the match is weak. Some rows mark clone size as missing; the rest say once, few, many or name a class of expanded clone.

v_call: TRBV30; j_call: TRBJ1-3; clone_size: NA; cdr3_length: 16; d_call: NA; cdr3_nt: TGTGCCTGGAGTTTCACAGGTACTCTTTCTGGAAACACCATATATTTT; cdr3_aa: CAWSFTGTLSGNTIYF
v_call: TRBV7-6; j_call: TRBJ2-7; clone_size: NA; cdr3_length: 13; d_call: NA; cdr3_nt: TGTGCCAGCAGCTTAGCGTCCGGGGGAGAGCAGTACTTC; cdr3_aa: CASSLASGGEQYF
v_call: TRBV4-1; j_call: TRBJ1-6; clone_size: NA; cdr3_length: 16; d_call: NA; cdr3_nt: TGCGCCAGCAGCCAGAGGGGGGACTACCCCAATTCACCCCTCCACTTT; cdr3_aa: CASSQRGDYPNSPLHF
v_call: TRBV10-2; j_call: TRBJ2-1; clone_size: NA; cdr3_length: 19; d_call: TRBD1; cdr3_nt: TGCGCCAGCAGTGATTACCGGGACAGGGCCGTGGGCTCCTACAATGAGCAGTTCTTC; cdr3_aa: CASSDYRDRAVGSYNEQFF
v_call: TRBV27; j_call: TRBJ1-1; clone_size: NA; cdr3_length: 15; d_call: NA; cdr3_nt: TGTGCCAGCAGTTTAGGGCCTGTTGGATACACTGAAGCTTTCTTT; cdr3_aa: CASSLGPVGYTEAFF
v_call: TRBV5-5; j_call: TRBJ2-3; clone_size: few; cdr3_length: 17; d_call: TRBD1; cdr3_nt: TGTGCCAGCAGCTTGAGTTTCGCACAGGGGGCCGCAGATACGCAGTATTTT; cdr3_aa: CASSLSFAQGAADTQYF
v_call: TRBV6-5; j_call: TRBJ1-5; clone_size: NA; cdr3_length: 15; d_call: NA; cdr3_nt: TGTGCCAGCGCCCTACTTCCTGGGGGGAATCAGCCCCAGCATTTT; cdr3_aa: CASALLPGGNQPQHF
v_call: TRBV30; j_call: TRBJ1-1; clone_size: NA; cdr3_length: 13; d_call: NA; cdr3_nt: TGTGCCGGCTCGGGACACCCGGGGACTGAAGCTTTCTTT; cdr3_aa: CAGSGHPGTEAFF
v_call: TRBV19; j_call: TRBJ1-5; clone_size: NA; cdr3_length: 14; d_call: NA; cdr3_nt: TGTGCCAGTAATAGGGGGAATAGCAATCAGCCCCAGCATTTT; cdr3_aa: CASNRGNSNQPQHF
v_call: TRBV9; j_call: TRBJ2-3; clone_size: NA; cdr3_length: 16; d_call: NA; cdr3_nt: TGTGCCAGCAGCGGGACCTCTAGCCTACACACAGATACGCAGTATTTT; cdr3_aa: CASSGTSSLHTDTQYF
v_call: TRBV6-1; j_call: TRBJ1-4; clone_size: NA; cdr3_length: 16; d_call: NA; cdr3_nt: TGTGCCAGCAGTGAGGGAGGTCTAGTAATTCACGAAAAACTGTTTTTT; cdr3_aa: CASSEGGLVIHEKLFF
v_call: TRBV28; j_call: TRBJ1-2; clone_size: NA; cdr3_length: 15; d_call: TRBD1; cdr3_nt: TGTGCCAGCAGTTTAATGGGGACAGGGAACTATGGCTACACCTTC; cdr3_aa: CASSLMGTGNYGYTF
v_call: TRBV5-4; j_call: TRBJ2-1; clone_size: NA; cdr3_length: 15; d_call: TRBD2; cdr3_nt: TGTGCCAGCAGCGGCGGACTAGCGGGTAACAATGAGCAGTTCTTC; cdr3_aa: CASSGGLAGNNEQFF
v_call: TRBV5-1; j_call: TRBJ2-2; clone_size: NA; cdr3_length: 15; d_call: TRBD1; cdr3_nt: TGCGCCAGCAGCTTGGTCATGCCAGGGGGCGGGGAGCTGTTTTTT; cdr3_aa: CASSLVMPGGGELFF
v_call: TRBV7-2; j_call: TRBJ2-5; clone_size: NA; cdr3_length: 15; d_call: NA; cdr3_nt: TGTGCCAGCAGCTTAGTAGCTAACATCCAAGAGACCCAGTACTTC; cdr3_aa: CASSLVANIQETQYF
v_call: TRBV5-8; j_call: TRBJ2-3; clone_size: NA; cdr3_length: 16; d_call: TRBD1; cdr3_nt: TGTGCCAGCAGCTTCTCCGGACAGGGTCACACAGATACGCAGTATTTT; cdr3_aa: CASSFSGQGHTDTQYF
v_call: TRBV21-1; j_call: TRBJ1-4; clone_size: few; cdr3_length: 18; d_call: NA; cdr3_nt: TGTGCCAGCCGCCATGGGTTTAACAGGGGGGGGTTTAGTGAAAAACTGTTTTTT; cdr3_aa: CASRHGFNRGGFSEKLFF
v_call: TRBV3-1/TRBV3-2; j_call: TRBJ1-1; clone_size: few; cdr3_length: 13; d_call: NA; cdr3_nt: TGTGCCAGCAGCCAGAACAGGAACACTGAAGCTTTCTTT; cdr3_aa: CASSQNRNTEAFF
v_call: TRBV6-2/TRBV6-3; j_call: TRBJ2-5; clone_size: NA; cdr3_length: 15; d_call: NA; cdr3_nt: TGTGCCAGCAGTAACTCCGGCGGAGACCAAGAGACCCAGTACTTC; cdr3_aa: CASSNSGGDQETQYF
v_call: TRBV5-1; j_call: TRBJ2-7; clone_size: once; cdr3_length: 13; d_call: NA; cdr3_nt: TGCGCCAGCAGCGCCCTCGACTCTTACGAGCAGTACTTC; cdr3_aa: CASSALDSYEQYF
v_call: TRBV5-1; j_call: TRBJ2-2; clone_size: NA; cdr3_length: 16; d_call: NA; cdr3_nt: TGCGCCAGCAGCCCCACGACTACTTCGGGCACCGGGGAGCTGTTTTTT; cdr3_aa: CASSPTTTSGTGELFF
v_call: TRBV24-1; j_call: TRBJ1-5; clone_size: NA; cdr3_length: 15; d_call: NA; cdr3_nt: TGTGCCACCAGTGAGCCGGGGGGGGGAAATCAGCCCCAGCATTTT; cdr3_aa: CATSEPGGGNQPQHF
v_call: TRBV5-1; j_call: TRBJ2-7; clone_size: NA; cdr3_length: 14; d_call: NA; cdr3_nt: TGCGCCAGCAGCTTGGGCCAGACGACGGGGGAGCAGTACTTC; cdr3_aa: CASSLGQTTGEQYF
v_call: TRBV13; j_call: TRBJ1-3; clone_size: once; cdr3_length: 16; d_call: NA; cdr3_nt: TGTGCCAGCAGCTTATCGGTGGGGCAGGGTGGAAACACCATATATTTT; cdr3_aa: CASSLSVGQGGNTIYF
v_call: TRBV19; j_call: TRBJ1-1; clone_size: NA; cdr3_length: 13; d_call: NA; cdr3_nt: TGTGCCAGTAACGGTCGATCGGCGGGTGAAGCTTTCTTT; cdr3_aa: CASNGRSAGEAFF
v_call: TRBV30; j_call: TRBJ1-6; clone_size: NA; cdr3_length: 19; d_call: NA; cdr3_nt: TGTGCCTGGAGTGCCCCGTGGGGACACCCGAACTCCTATAATTCACCCCTCCACTTT; cdr3_aa: CAWSAPWGHPNSYNSPLHF
v_call: TRBV11-2; j_call: TRBJ2-7; clone_size: NA; cdr3_length: 14; d_call: TRBD1; cdr3_nt: TGTGCCAGCAGCAATGGACAGGGTAGGGTCGAGCAGTACTTC; cdr3_aa: CASSNGQGRVEQYF
v_call: TRBV6-1; j_call: TRBJ2-3; clone_size: NA; cdr3_length: 15; d_call: TRBD2; cdr3_nt: TGTGCCAGCAGTGAAGGGGGAGGGCGCACAGATACGCAGTATTTT; cdr3_aa: CASSEGGGRTDTQYF
v_call: TRBV28; j_call: TRBJ2-1; clone_size: NA; cdr3_length: 12; d_call: NA; cdr3_nt: TGTGCCAGCACCCCCGGAGGAGCCGAGCAGTTCTTC; cdr3_aa: CASTPGGAEQFF
v_call: TRBV4-2; j_call: TRBJ2-7; clone_size: NA; cdr3_length: 14; d_call: TRBD2; cdr3_nt: TGTGCCAGCAGCCAAGTCGGGGGGGCGGGTGAGCAGTACTTC; cdr3_aa: CASSQVGGAGEQYF
v_call: TRBV27; j_call: TRBJ2-1; clone_size: NA; cdr3_length: 12; d_call: NA; cdr3_nt: TGTGCCAGTAAGACAGTTAGCAATGAGCAGTTCTTC; cdr3_aa: CASKTVSNEQFF
v_call: TRBV6-5; j_call: TRBJ1-4; clone_size: once; cdr3_length: 15; d_call: TRBD1; cdr3_nt: TGTGCCAGCAGCCCGACGGGGACAGGGGTTGAAAAACTGTTTTTT; cdr3_aa: CASSPTGTGVEKLFF
v_call: TRBV27; j_call: TRBJ2-1; clone_size: NA; cdr3_length: 15; d_call: TRBD2; cdr3_nt: TGTGCCAGCAGTTTCCGTAGCGGGGCTTACAATGAGCAGTTCTTC; cdr3_aa: CASSFRSGAYNEQFF
v_call: TRBV6-6; j_call: TRBJ2-7; clone_size: NA; cdr3_length: 15; d_call: NA; cdr3_nt: TGTGCCAGCAGTTCCACTGGGACTGTTTCCTACGAGCAGTACTTC; cdr3_aa: CASSSTGTVSYEQYF
v_call: TRBV5-4; j_call: TRBJ2-7; clone_size: NA; cdr3_length: 15; d_call: TRBD2; cdr3_nt: TGTGCCAGCAGCCCGGGTGGTAGCGGGGGCTACGAGCAGTACTTC; cdr3_aa: CASSPGGSGGYEQYF
v_call: TRBV30; j_call: TRBJ1-2; clone_size: NA; cdr3_length: 14; d_call: NA; cdr3_nt: TGTGCCTGGAGCAGACGGGGGGGTAACTATGGCTACACCTTC; cdr3_aa: CAWSRRGGNYGYTF
v_call: TRBV6-5; j_call: TRBJ2-7; clone_size: NA; cdr3_length: 14; d_call: TRBD1; cdr3_nt: TGTGCCAGCATAAAAGACAGGGCCTCCTACGAGCAGTACTTC; cdr3_aa: CASIKDRASYEQYF
v_call: TRBV30; j_call: TRBJ2-3; clone_size: NA; cdr3_length: 16; d_call: TRBD2; cdr3_nt: TGTGCCTGGAGTGGGGGACTAGCTACCCGCACAGATACGCAGTATTTT; cdr3_aa: CAWSGGLATRTDTQYF
v_call: TRBV7-9; j_call: TRBJ2-7; clone_size: few; cdr3_length: 13; d_call: NA; cdr3_nt: TGTGCCAGCAGCTTAGCAGGGGCCTACGAGCAGTACTTC; cdr3_aa: CASSLAGAYEQYF
v_call: TRBV7-2; j_call: TRBJ2-1; clone_size: NA; cdr3_length: 12; d_call: NA; cdr3_nt: TGTGCCAGCAGCCACCCAGGGAATGAGCAGTTCTTC; cdr3_aa: CASSHPGNEQFF
v_call: TRBV29-1; j_call: TRBJ1-4; clone_size: NA; cdr3_length: 13; d_call: NA; cdr3_nt: TGCAGCGTTTACCCGCGAACTAATGAAAAACTGTTTTTT; cdr3_aa: CSVYPRTNEKLFF
v_call: TRBV24-1; j_call: TRBJ1-2; clone_size: NA; cdr3_length: 12; d_call: NA; cdr3_nt: TGTGCCACCAGCAGCGGAAACTATGGCTACACCTTC; cdr3_aa: CATSSGNYGYTF
v_call: TRBV2; j_call: TRBJ2-7; clone_size: NA; cdr3_length: 13; d_call: NA; cdr3_nt: TGTGCCAGCAGTTCTGACGCGGTCTACGAGCAGTACTTC; cdr3_aa: CASSSDAVYEQYF
v_call: TRBV29-1; j_call: TRBJ2-1; clone_size: NA; cdr3_length: 14; d_call: TRBD2; cdr3_nt: TGCAGCGTTAGACTAGCGGGAGGGCCAGGGGAGCAGTTCTTC; cdr3_aa: CSVRLAGGPGEQFF
v_call: TRBV19; j_call: TRBJ2-5; clone_size: NA; cdr3_length: 16; d_call: NA; cdr3_nt: TGTGCCAGTAGTTTTGGGAGCGGACAGTACCAAGAGACCCAGTACTTC; cdr3_aa: CASSFGSGQYQETQYF
v_call: TRBV5-4; j_call: TRBJ1-2; clone_size: NA; cdr3_length: 15; d_call: NA; cdr3_nt: TGTGCCAGCAGCTTGAGTGCAGGGGCGAACTATGGCTACACCTTC; cdr3_aa: CASSLSAGANYGYTF
v_call: TRBV6-5; j_call: TRBJ2-3; clone_size: NA; cdr3_length: 14; d_call: NA; cdr3_nt: TGTGCCAGCGGCCGAGGGACTAGCACAGATACGCAGTATTTT; cdr3_aa: CASGRGTSTDTQYF
v_call: TRBV14; j_call: TRBJ2-7; clone_size: NA; cdr3_length: 13; d_call: NA; cdr3_nt: TGTGCCAGCAGCAATGGCAGTTTCTACGAGCAGTACTTC; cdr3_aa: CASSNGSFYEQYF
v_call: TRBV27; j_call: TRBJ1-1; clone_size: NA; cdr3_length: 13; d_call: NA; cdr3_nt: TGTGCCAGCAGTTTTATCGGAGAACAAGGCGCTTTCTTT; cdr3_aa: CASSFIGEQGAFF